The entry below describes one T cell receptor (beta chain). Assay used: immunoSEQ multiplex PCR; TCRdb lists only in-frame clones, some missing. This table holds under 85,000 clones, around 80% found once. The sample originates from a study of OX40 agonist ivuxolimab in advanced cancers. Per the germline V gene, CDR1 is SEHNR and CDR2 is FQNEAQ (reference sequence). The CDR3 covers 13 residues. The V and J ends lost 1 base and 2 bases respectively, with 5 bases between them. This clonotype was sampled from an adult with an advanced solid tumor such as melanoma, head and neck, liver or kidney cancer. Sequencing used CD4+ or CD8+ T cells sorted from blood, obtained in a trial of the OX40 agonist ivuxolimab. This chain uses TRBV7-9 with TRBJ1-1; D not resolved. Written as DNA, the CDR3 is TGTGCCAGCAGCTTAGGATCAAACACTGAAGCTTTCTTT. Its protein is CASSLGSNTEAFF.